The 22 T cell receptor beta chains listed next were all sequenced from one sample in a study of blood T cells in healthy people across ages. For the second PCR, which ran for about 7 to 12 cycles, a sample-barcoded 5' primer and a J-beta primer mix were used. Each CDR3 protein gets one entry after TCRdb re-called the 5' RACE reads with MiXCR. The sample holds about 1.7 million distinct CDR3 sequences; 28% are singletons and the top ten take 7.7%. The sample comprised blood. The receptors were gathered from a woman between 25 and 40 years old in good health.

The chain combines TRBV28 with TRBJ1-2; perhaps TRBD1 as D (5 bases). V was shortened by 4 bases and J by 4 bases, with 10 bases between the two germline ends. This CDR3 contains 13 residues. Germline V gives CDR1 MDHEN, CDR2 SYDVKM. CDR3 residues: CASSWGVTYGYTF. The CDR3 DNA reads TGTGCCAGCAGTTGGGGGGTCACCTATGGCTACACCTTC.

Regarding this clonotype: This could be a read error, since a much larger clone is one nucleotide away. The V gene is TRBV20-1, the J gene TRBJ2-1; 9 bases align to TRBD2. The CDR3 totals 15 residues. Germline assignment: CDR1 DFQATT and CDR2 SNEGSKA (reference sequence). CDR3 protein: CSTSPRLAAYNEQFF. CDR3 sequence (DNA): TGCAGTACTAGCCCCCGACTAGCGGCCTACAATGAGCAGTTCTTC.

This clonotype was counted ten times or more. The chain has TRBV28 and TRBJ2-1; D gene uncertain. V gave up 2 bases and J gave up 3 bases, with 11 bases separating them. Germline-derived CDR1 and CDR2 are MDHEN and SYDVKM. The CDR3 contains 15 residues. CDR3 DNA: TGTGCCAGCAGTTTACCCCCGGGTCACTACAATGAGCAGTTCTTC. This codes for CASSLPPGHYNEQFF.

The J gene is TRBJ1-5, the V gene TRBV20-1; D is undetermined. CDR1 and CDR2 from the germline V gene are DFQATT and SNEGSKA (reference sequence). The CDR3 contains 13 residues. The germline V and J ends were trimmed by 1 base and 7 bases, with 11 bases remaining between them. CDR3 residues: CSARAGSRQPQHF. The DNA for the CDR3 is TGCAGTGCTAGAGCGGGGTCCCGCCAGCCCCAGCATTTT.

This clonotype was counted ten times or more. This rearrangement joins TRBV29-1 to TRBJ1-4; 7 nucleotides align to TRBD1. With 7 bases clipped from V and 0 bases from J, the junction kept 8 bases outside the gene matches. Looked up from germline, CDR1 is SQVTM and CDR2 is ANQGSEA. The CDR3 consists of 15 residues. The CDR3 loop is CSGRRTGATNEKLFF. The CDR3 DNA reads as TGCAGCGGTCGCCGTACAGGGGCAACTAATGAAAAACTGTTTTTT.

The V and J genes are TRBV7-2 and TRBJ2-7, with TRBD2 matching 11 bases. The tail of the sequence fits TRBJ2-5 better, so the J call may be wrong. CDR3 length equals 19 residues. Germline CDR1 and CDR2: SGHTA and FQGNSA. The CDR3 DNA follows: TGTGCCAGCAGCGTTTATGTTGGGACTAGCGGAGGGTCGGAGGAGACCCAGTACTTC. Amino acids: CASSVYVGTSGGSEETQYF.

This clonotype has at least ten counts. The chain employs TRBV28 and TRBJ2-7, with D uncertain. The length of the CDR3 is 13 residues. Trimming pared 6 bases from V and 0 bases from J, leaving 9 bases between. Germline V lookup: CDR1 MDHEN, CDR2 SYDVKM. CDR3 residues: CASSLYDSYEQYF. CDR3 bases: TGTGCCAGCAGCTTGTACGACTCCTACGAGCAGTACTTC.

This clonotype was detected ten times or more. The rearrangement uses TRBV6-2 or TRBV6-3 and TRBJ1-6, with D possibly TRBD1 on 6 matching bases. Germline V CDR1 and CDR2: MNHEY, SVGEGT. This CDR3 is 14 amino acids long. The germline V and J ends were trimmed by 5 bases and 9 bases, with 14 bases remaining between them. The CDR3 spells CASSDGEGGSPLHF. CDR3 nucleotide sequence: TGTGCCAGCAGTGATGGAGAGGGGGGTTCACCCCTCCACTTT.

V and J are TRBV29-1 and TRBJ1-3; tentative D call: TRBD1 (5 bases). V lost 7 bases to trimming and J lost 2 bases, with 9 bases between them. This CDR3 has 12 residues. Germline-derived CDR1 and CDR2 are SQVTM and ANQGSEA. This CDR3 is CSARGAGNTIYF. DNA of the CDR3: TGCAGCGCTCGGGGGGCTGGAAACACCATATATTTT.

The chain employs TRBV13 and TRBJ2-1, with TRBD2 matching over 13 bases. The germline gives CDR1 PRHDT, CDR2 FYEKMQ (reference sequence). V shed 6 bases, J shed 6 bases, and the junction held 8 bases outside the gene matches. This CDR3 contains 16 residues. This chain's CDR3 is CASSYPGLAGFNEQFF. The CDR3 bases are TGTGCCAGCAGTTACCCGGGACTAGCGGGGTTCAATGAGCAGTTCTTC. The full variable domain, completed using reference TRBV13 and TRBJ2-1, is AAGVIQSPRHLIKEKRETATLKCYPIPRHDTVYWYQQGPGQDPQFLISFYEKMQSDKGSIPDRFSAQQFSDYHSELNMSSLELGDSALYFCASSYPGLAGFNEQFFGPGTRLTVL.

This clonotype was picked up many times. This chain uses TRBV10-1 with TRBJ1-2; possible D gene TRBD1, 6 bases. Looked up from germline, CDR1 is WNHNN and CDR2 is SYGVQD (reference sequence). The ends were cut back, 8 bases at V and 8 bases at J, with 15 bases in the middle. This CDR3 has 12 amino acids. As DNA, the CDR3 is TGCGCCAGCCAGGGGCCGGGCGCGGGCTACACCTTC. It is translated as CASQGPGAGYTF.

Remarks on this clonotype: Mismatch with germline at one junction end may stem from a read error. CDR3 sequence: CASRWRPAAETQYF. The CDR3 bases are TGTGCCAGCAGATGGAGACCCGCGGCAGAGACGCAGTATTTT. The gene calls are TRBV12-3 or TRBV12-4 and TRBJ2-3, with D hard to call. This CDR3 region has 14 residues.

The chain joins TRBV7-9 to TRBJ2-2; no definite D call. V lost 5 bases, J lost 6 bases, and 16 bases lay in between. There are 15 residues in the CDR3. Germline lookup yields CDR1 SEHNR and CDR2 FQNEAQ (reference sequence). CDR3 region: CASSTDPAGSGELFF. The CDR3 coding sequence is TGTGCCAGCAGCACGGATCCCGCCGGCTCCGGGGAGCTGTTTTTT.

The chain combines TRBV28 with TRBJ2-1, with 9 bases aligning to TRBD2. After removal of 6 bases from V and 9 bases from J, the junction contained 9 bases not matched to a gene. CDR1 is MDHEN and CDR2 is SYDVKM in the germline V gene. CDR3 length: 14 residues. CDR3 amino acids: CASSRGLAWGEQFF. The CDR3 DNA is TGTGCCAGCAGCAGGGGACTAGCTTGGGGTGAGCAGTTCTTC.

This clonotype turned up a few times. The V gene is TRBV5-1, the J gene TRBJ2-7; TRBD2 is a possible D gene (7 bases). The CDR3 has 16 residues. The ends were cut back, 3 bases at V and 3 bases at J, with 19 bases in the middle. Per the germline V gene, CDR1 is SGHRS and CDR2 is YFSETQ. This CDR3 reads CASSWAGRGFNYEQYF. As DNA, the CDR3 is TGCGCCAGCAGCTGGGCGGGGAGGGGGTTCAACTACGAGCAGTACTTC.

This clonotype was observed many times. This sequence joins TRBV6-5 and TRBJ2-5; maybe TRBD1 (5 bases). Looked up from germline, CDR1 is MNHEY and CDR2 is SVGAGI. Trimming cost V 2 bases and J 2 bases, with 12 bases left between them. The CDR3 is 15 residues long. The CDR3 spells CASSYTSTVQETQYF. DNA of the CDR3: TGTGCCAGCAGTTACACCTCGACAGTTCAAGAGACCCAGTACTTC.

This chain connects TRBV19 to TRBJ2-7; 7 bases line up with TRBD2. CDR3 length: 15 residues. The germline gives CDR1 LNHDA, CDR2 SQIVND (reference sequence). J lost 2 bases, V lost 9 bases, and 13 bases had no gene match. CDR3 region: CASSQGGAATYEQYF. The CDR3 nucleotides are TGTGCCAGCTCTCAGGGAGGGGCAGCAACCTACGAGCAGTACTTC.

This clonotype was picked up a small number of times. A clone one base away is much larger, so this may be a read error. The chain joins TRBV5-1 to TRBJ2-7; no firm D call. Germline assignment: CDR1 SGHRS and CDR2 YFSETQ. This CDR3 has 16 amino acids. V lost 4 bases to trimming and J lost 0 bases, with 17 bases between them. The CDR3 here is CASSPTETLDSYEQYF. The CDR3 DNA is TGCGCCAGCAGCCCGACCGAGACGCTTGACTCCTACGAGCAGTACTTC.

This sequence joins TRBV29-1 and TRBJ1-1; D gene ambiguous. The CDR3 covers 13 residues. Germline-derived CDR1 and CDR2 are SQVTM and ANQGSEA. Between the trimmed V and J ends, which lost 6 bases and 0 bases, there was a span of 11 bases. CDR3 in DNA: TGCAGCGTAGGTAGGGATGTGAACACTGAAGCTTTCTTT. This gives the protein CSVGRDVNTEAFF.

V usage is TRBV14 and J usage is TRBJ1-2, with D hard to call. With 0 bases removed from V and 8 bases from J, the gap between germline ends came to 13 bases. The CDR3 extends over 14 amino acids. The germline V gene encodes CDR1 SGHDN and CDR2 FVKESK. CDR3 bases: TGTGCCAGCAGCCAAGATGTTATTAGGTGGGGCTACACCTTC. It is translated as CASSQDVIRWGYTF.

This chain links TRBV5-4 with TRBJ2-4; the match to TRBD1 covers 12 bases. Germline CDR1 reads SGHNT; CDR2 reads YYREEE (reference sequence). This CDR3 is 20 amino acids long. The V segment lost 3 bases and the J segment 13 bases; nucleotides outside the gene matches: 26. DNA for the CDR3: TGTGCCAGCAGCTCGACCGGGACAGGGGGCCCTCACAGCTCCTACAATGAGCAGTACTTC. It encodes CASSSTGTGGPHSSYNEQYF.

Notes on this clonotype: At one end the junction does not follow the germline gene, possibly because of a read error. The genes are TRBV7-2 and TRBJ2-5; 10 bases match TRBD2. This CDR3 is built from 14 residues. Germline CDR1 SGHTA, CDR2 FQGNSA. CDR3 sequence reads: CACSLAGGRETQYF. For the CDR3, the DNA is TGTGCCTGCAGCTTAGCGGGAGGTAGAGAGACCCAGTACTTC.